The next 11 T cell receptor beta chains were all read from a single sample in a study of blood T cell repertoires in COVID-19. TCRdb's table, derived via immunoSEQ multiplex PCR, lists solely in-frame clones and lacks some. The top ten hold under 8% of the sample, which has about 180,000 clones, around 85% seen once. The sample comprised PBMCs or T cells enriched from blood (not recorded which). All receptors derive from a man in his forties who had recovered from COVID-19.

The chain links TRBV6-5 to TRBJ2-3, with D possibly being TRBD2 (6 bases). Trimming cost V 5 bases and J 4 bases, with 10 bases left between them. The CDR3 consists of 13 residues. The germline CDR1 and CDR2 sequences are MNHEY and SVGAGI. The DNA of the CDR3 is TGTGCCAGCAGTCTGGGGGGAGCAGATACGCAGTATTTT. This encodes CASSLGGADTQYF.

This clone occurred once. This sequence joins TRBV7-8 and TRBJ2-5; the D gene is possibly TRBD2 (6 bases). CDR1 and CDR2 from the germline V gene are SGHVS and FQNEAQ. The CDR3 consists of 16 residues. V gave up 1 base and J gave up 4 bases, with 16 bases separating them. The CDR3: CASSLGVEGRVETQYF. The CDR3 DNA follows: TGTGCCAGCAGCTTAGGGGTGGAGGGACGGGTAGAGACCCAGTACTTC.

V usage is TRBV11-2 and J usage is TRBJ2-2; D is possibly TRBD2 (6 bases). Trimming shortened V by 3 bases and J by 4 bases, and 6 bases separated the two germline ends. Germline CDR1 is SGHAT and CDR2 is FQNNGV. The CDR3 has 13 amino acids. The CDR3 protein is CASSLGGTGELFF. The CDR3 DNA reads TGTGCCAGCAGCTTGGGGGGCACCGGGGAGCTGTTTTTT. Full variable domain (missing parts from reference TRBV11-2 and TRBJ2-2): EAGVAQSPRYKIIEKRQSVAFWCNPISGHATLYWYQQILGQGPKLLIQFQNNGVVDDSQLPKDRFSAERLKGVDSTLKIQPAKLEDSAVYLCASSLGGTGELFFGEGSRLTVL.

The V and J genes are TRBV11-2 and TRBJ1-1; the match to TRBD1 covers 8 bases. CDR3 length: 15 residues. V gave up 4 bases and J gave up 1 base; unmatched junction bases: 5. Germline assignment: CDR1 SGHAT and CDR2 FQNNGV. CDR3 region: CASSSDRVRNTEAFF. The CDR3 DNA is TGTGCCAGCAGCTCGGACAGGGTCCGGAACACTGAAGCTTTCTTT.

The V and J genes are TRBV3-1 (or the pseudogene TRBV3-2) and TRBJ1-4; 11 nucleotides align to TRBD1. Germline V gives CDR1 LGHDT, CDR2 YNNKEL (reference sequence). CDR3 length: 18 residues. V trimming: 3 bases; J trimming: 0 bases; junction bases outside the gene matches: 6. In nucleotides, the CDR3 is TGTGCCAGCAGCCATACCGGGACAGGGGGTTCAACTAATGAAAAACTGTTTTTT. Translation gives CASSHTGTGGSTNEKLFF.

This clone was seen a handful of times. This rearrangement joins TRBV29-1 to TRBJ2-7; TRBD1 agrees at 7 bases. The CDR3 runs to 13 residues. Trimming took 6 bases from V and 5 from J; bases not matched to a gene: 10. CDR1 and CDR2 from the germline V gene are SQVTM and ANQGSEA. The CDR3 reads CSVEFLQGNEQYF. DNA for the CDR3: TGCAGCGTGGAATTCCTACAGGGGAACGAGCAGTACTTC.

V and J are TRBV7-3 and TRBJ2-7, with 10 nucleotides matching TRBD1. Germline V lookup: CDR1 SGHTA, CDR2 FQGTGA. V shed 0 bases, J shed 6 bases, and the junction held 17 bases outside the gene matches. This CDR3 has 19 amino acids. The chain's CDR3 is CASSLTPRTGGALVSEQYF. DNA of the CDR3: TGTGCCAGCAGCTTAACCCCCCGGACAGGGGGAGCTCTGGTGAGCGAGCAGTACTTC.

This clone was recorded only once. The gene calls are TRBV5-5 and TRBJ2-5; tentatively, D is TRBD2 (7 bases). Germline V gene lookup returns CDR1 SGHKS and CDR2 YYEKEE (reference sequence). Trimming removed 4 bases from V and 5 bases from J, with 18 bases in between. The CDR3 consists of 15 residues. The CDR3 here is CASSPYLGGLETQYF. The CDR3 DNA reads as TGTGCCAGCAGCCCCTACCTGGGGGGGCTCGAGACCCAGTACTTC.

The chain recombines TRBV7-6 with TRBJ2-1, with D unresolved. Trimming took 1 base from V and 3 from J, leaving 7 bases between them. CDR3 length: 14 amino acids. Germline assignment: CDR1 SGHVS and CDR2 FNYEAQ. The CDR3 nucleotides read TGTGCCAGCAGCTTAGACCCTAACTACAATGAGCAGTTCTTC. It yields the protein CASSLDPNYNEQFF.

Here the CDR3 reads CASSSVRGGLPGELFF. CDR3 in DNA: TGTGCCAGCAGCAGCGTGAGGGGGGGCTTGCCCGGGGAGCTGTTTTTT. The chain employs TRBV5-5 and TRBJ2-2; D possibly corresponds to TRBD2 (7 bases). The CDR3 loop spans 16 amino acids. Trimming removed 4 bases from V and 6 bases from J, with 19 bases in between. Germline CDR1 reads SGHKS; CDR2 reads YYEKEE (reference sequence).

The chain couples TRBV7-2 to TRBJ1-5; TRBD1 agrees at 10 bases. The CDR3 has 14 amino acids. V shed 5 bases and J 7 bases; nucleotides not matched to a gene: 5. Germline CDR1 is SGHTA and CDR2 is FQGNSA. CDR3 amino acids: CASSPWTGGQPQHF. The CDR3 DNA sequence: TGTGCCAGCAGCCCTTGGACAGGGGGACAGCCCCAGCATTTT.